The clone carrying this T cell receptor beta chain was recorded a few times. One end of the junction varies from germline; a read error may be responsible. TCRbeta libraries were built with three rounds of nested PCR, modified from ARM-PCR. TCRdb independently ran MiXCR on the multiplex PCR reads; one entry per CDR3 protein. The sample yields roughly 65,000 distinct CDR3 sequences, around 60% seen once. The sample originates from a study of tumor and adjacent non-tumor tissue in lung cancer. RNA was extracted from bulk tissue without any cell sorting. The sequence came from a man aged 50 to 59 with non-small cell lung cancer. What was sequenced was lung tumor tissue.

CDR3 coding DNA: TGTGCCAGCTGCCAACCCGTTTGGGAACTGGGACTTAATGAAAAATTGTTTTTT. Translation gives CASCQPVWELGLNEKLFF. The rearrangement links TRBV11-2 to TRBJ1-4; a weak D match, TRBD1 (5 bases). The CDR3 is made up of 18 amino acids. Germline-derived CDR1 and CDR2 are SGHAT and FQNNGV. The full variable domain, its missing parts supplied by reference TRBV11-2 and TRBJ1-4, is EAGVAQSPRYKIIEKRQSVAFWCNPISGHATLYWYQQILGQGPKLLIQFQNNGVVDDSQLPKDRFSAERLKGVDSTLKIQPAKLEDSAVYLCASCQPVWELGLNEKLFFGSGTQLSVL.